The clone carrying this T cell receptor (beta chain) has ten or more counts. Its specificity is unknown. Indicated time point: newly diagnosed GD, antithyroid drugs for less than 3 months. There was RNA extracted from PBMCs, and the TCR library was made from it. The sample comes from a study of regulatory T cells in long-lasting Graves disease. Study summary: Freshly diagnosed Graves' patients had used antithyroid drugs for under 3 months. Study-wide results and limits: Whereas about a thousand public clonotypes were shared by new patients, persistent patients shared more, at around 2,700.

V was clipped by 4 bases and J by 0 bases, with 9 bases between them. The CDR3 is made up of 14 amino acids. Germline CDR1 SGHAT, CDR2 FQNNGV. Both iRepertoire HTBI primers and Arm-PCR of CDR3 regions were used to build the TCR beta libraries. Using its own MiXCR run on the multiplex PCR reads, TCRdb lists one record per CDR3 protein. Of fewer than 550,000 distinct CDR3 sequences listed, roughly 17% are singletons. These data were likewise used in another study, on T cells in Graves' hyperthyroidism and ophthalmopathy. From that report: Newly diagnosed patients aged 18 to 65 had hyperthyroidism of under 2 months' duration. Peripheral blood also featured most of the thyroid clonotypes expanded above 0.001.

V is TRBV11-2 and J is TRBJ1-1; D may be TRBD1 (6 bases). The receptor was derived from a woman aged 18 to 35 with Graves disease. Sequences were derived from peripheral blood mononuclear cells (PBMCs), sampled at new diagnosis, from a patient treated with antithyroid drugs. The CDR3 is CASSSTGMNTEAFF. DNA of the CDR3: TGTGCCAGCAGCTCGACAGGAATGAACACTGAAGCTTTCTTT.